This T cell receptor beta chain was documented in a study of control samples from healthy donors and cancer patients. This CDR3 region has 16 residues. With 1 base removed from V and 3 bases from J, the gap between germline ends came to 15 bases. CDR1 is LGHNA, CDR2 YSLEER, per germline. Clones were sequenced by immunoSEQ multiplex PCR, and TCRdb holds only the in-frame ones, with some missing. Of 90,000 to 100,000 clones in the sample, about 80% were seen once. The specimen was blood. The chain is built from TRBV4-3 and TRBJ1-2; D unclear. This clonotype was sampled from a young woman in good health. This CDR3 is CASSQGEAVPDYGYTF. The CDR3 DNA is TGCGCCAGCAGCCAAGGTGAAGCCGTCCCTGACTATGGCTACACCTTC.